The 26 T cell receptor beta chains presented below share a single source sample, sequenced in a study of blood T cell repertoires in COVID-19. The table came from immunoSEQ multiplex PCR; TCRdb's copy has only in-frame clones and leaves some out. This table has 70,000 to 80,000 clones, about 91% appearing once. The sequencing input was peripheral blood. All receptors come from an older woman with active COVID-19.

This chain uses TRBV19 with TRBJ1-5, with TRBD1 matching 7 bases. The V gene's germline CDR1 is LNHDA and CDR2 SQIVND (reference sequence). With V trimmed by 4 bases and J by 2 bases, 11 bases remained unmatched. The CDR3 contains 17 residues. The CDR3 DNA reads as TGTGCCAGTAGTAGGGCAGTCACAACAGGGGGCAATCAGCCCCAGCATTTT. It is translated as CASSRAVTTGGNQPQHF.

About this clone: Other DNA sequences in the same sample also yield this CDR3. The rearrangement links TRBV7-2 to TRBJ2-6, with 7 bases identical to TRBD1. Per the germline V gene, CDR1 is SGHTA and CDR2 is FQGNSA. V lost 0 bases to trimming and J lost 2 bases; unmatched junction nucleotides: 1. The CDR3 is 16 amino acids. The CDR3 region has the DNA TGTGCCAGCAGCTTAGCAGGGGGCGCTGGGGCCAACGTCCTGACTTTC. Translation gives CASSLAGGAGANVLTF.

The V and J genes are TRBV19 and TRBJ2-1; D is unresolved. Germline CDR1 is LNHDA and CDR2 is SQIVND (reference sequence). The CDR3 consists of 14 residues. Trimming took off 2 bases at V and 8 bases at J, with 13 bases between the two ends. The chain's CDR3 is CASSISVTAYEQFF. The CDR3 nucleotides are TGTGCCAGTAGTATATCGGTCACCGCGTATGAGCAGTTCTTC.

This chain uses TRBV7-2 with TRBJ1-1, with TRBD1 as a possible D gene (5 bases). V was clipped by 4 bases and J by 0 bases, with 9 bases between them. This CDR3 has 14 amino acids. Germline V lookup: CDR1 SGHTA, CDR2 FQGNSA. CDR3 sequence reads: CASSWGGVNTEAFF. The CDR3 DNA sequence: TGTGCCAGCAGCTGGGGAGGGGTGAACACTGAAGCTTTCTTT.

This rearrangement joins TRBV6-5 to TRBJ2-3; D may be TRBD2 (7 bases). CDR3 size: 15 residues. Germline CDR1 MNHEY, CDR2 SVGAGI. V was pared by 6 bases and J by 5 bases, with 18 bases between. The CDR3 loop is CASRPSGGGLDTQYF. CDR3 DNA: TGTGCCAGCAGACCTAGCGGAGGGGGGCTAGATACGCAGTATTTT.

The V and J genes are TRBV4-2 and TRBJ1-5; 9 bases fit TRBD1. Germline V gene data show CDR1 as LGHNA and CDR2 as YNFKEQ. V was clipped by 0 bases and J by 2 bases; unmatched bases: 11. This CDR3 contains 19 residues. CDR3 sequence: CASSQERSGTGRGNQPQHF. The CDR3 DNA reads TGTGCCAGCAGCCAAGAGCGGTCTGGGACAGGGCGCGGCAATCAGCCCCAGCATTTT.

V and J are TRBV2 and TRBJ1-2, with D unclear. Trimming removed 6 bases at V and 4 bases at J, with 12 bases between. Germline loops: CDR1 SNHLY, CDR2 FYNNEI. The CDR3 runs 13 residues. The CDR3 DNA reads TGTGCCAGCAGGGGCGGGGTTTCCTATGGCTACACCTTC. It encodes CASRGGVSYGYTF.

J is TRBJ1-2 and V is TRBV27; 9 bases line up with TRBD1. Trimming cost V 5 bases and J 0 bases; bases outside gene matches: 7. In germline, CDR1 is MNHEY, CDR2 SMNVEV (reference sequence). The CDR3 has 16 amino acids. The chain's CDR3 is CASSLTGGAANYGYTF. CDR3 sequence (DNA): TGTGCCAGCAGTCTAACAGGGGGCGCAGCTAACTATGGCTACACCTTC.

The V call is TRBV5-4, the J call TRBJ1-4; 10 bases map to TRBD1. The V segment lost 4 bases and the J segment 7 bases; nucleotides outside the gene matches: 4. This CDR3 comprises 14 residues. CDR1 SGHNT and CDR2 YYREEE come from the germline V gene (reference sequence). CDR3 residues: CASSMGQGREKLFF. In DNA form, the CDR3 reads TGTGCCAGCAGCATGGGACAGGGGCGTGAAAAACTGTTTTTT.

The rearrangement joins TRBV3-1 (or the pseudogene TRBV3-2) to TRBJ2-3; D not resolved. Trimming left V 4 bases short and J 7 bases short, with 6 bases between. The CDR3 has 11 amino acids. Per germline, CDR1 LGHDT and CDR2 YNNKEL (reference sequence). DNA for the CDR3: TGTGCCAGCAGCCGTGTAAATACGCAGTATTTT. It codes for CASSRVNTQYF.

The table lists this clone with a few counts. The CDR3 here is CASSPGLHATGQYF. DNA of the CDR3: TGTGCCAGCAGCCCCGGACTCCATGCTACCGGGCAGTACTTC. The chain combines TRBV3-1 (or the pseudogene TRBV3-2) with TRBJ2-7; perhaps TRBD2 as D (5 bases). The length of the CDR3 is 14 residues. Germline V gives CDR1 LGHDT, CDR2 YNNKEL (reference sequence). The germline V and J ends were trimmed by 4 bases and 9 bases, with 19 bases remaining between them.

The chain couples TRBV24-1 to TRBJ2-5, with 7 bases fitting TRBD2. The CDR3 consists of 15 residues. After removal of 4 bases from V and 6 bases from J, the junction contained 10 bases not matched to a gene. Germline CDR1 and CDR2: KGHDR and SFDVKD. CDR3 DNA: TGTGCCACCAGTGACCGAAGGAGGGAGGGACAGACCCAGTACTTC. Its translation: CATSDRRREGQTQYF.

The CDR3 loop reads CASSFRQNNEQFF. In nucleotides, the CDR3 is TGCGCCAGCAGCTTTAGACAGAACAATGAGCAGTTCTTC. The J gene is TRBJ2-1, the V gene TRBV5-1; weak D call: TRBD1 (5 bases). The CDR3 has 13 amino acids. The germline V gene has CDR1 SGHRS and CDR2 YFSETQ. Trimming removed 2 bases at V and 5 bases at J, with 8 bases between.

The chain employs TRBV5-1 and TRBJ1-4; 8 positions match TRBD1. CDR3 length equals 15 residues. CDR1 is SGHRS and CDR2 is YFSETQ in the germline V gene. V shed 4 bases, J shed 4 bases, and the junction held 6 bases outside the gene matches. Here the CDR3 reads CASSEGQGINEKLFF. CDR3 sequence (DNA): TGCGCCAGCAGCGAAGGACAGGGAATTAATGAAAAACTGTTTTTT.

The rearrangement uses TRBV6-5 and TRBJ2-5; TRBD1 is a possible D gene (5 bases). The germline CDR1 and CDR2 sequences are MNHEY and SVGAGI. V shed 5 bases and J shed 5 bases, with 9 bases lying between them. The CDR3 has 12 amino acids. The CDR3 here is CASSKTVETQYF. The CDR3 nucleotides read TGTGCCAGCAGTAAGACAGTTGAGACCCAGTACTTC.

The chain recombines TRBV11-3 with TRBJ2-1, with 16 bases fitting TRBD2. CDR3 length equals 17 residues. The germline gives CDR1 SGHNT, CDR2 YENEEA. V was pared by 3 bases and J by 3 bases, with 2 bases of the junction left unmatched. The CDR3 sequence: CASSLGLAGGGYNEQFF. In DNA, the CDR3 is TGTGCCAGCAGCTTGGGACTAGCGGGAGGGGGCTACAATGAGCAGTTCTTC.

This clone was recorded a few times. This chain uses TRBV28 with TRBJ2-2, with 10 bases that match TRBD2. Germline V lookup: CDR1 MDHEN, CDR2 SYDVKM. V shed 6 bases and J 4 bases; nucleotides not matched to a gene: 11. The length of the CDR3 is 17 residues. CDR3 loop: CASSSKRVAGGTGELFF. CDR3 bases: TGTGCCAGCAGCTCTAAGAGGGTAGCGGGAGGCACCGGGGAGCTGTTTTTT. The full variable domain, its missing parts supplied by reference TRBV28 and TRBJ2-2, is DVKVTQSSRYLVKRTGEKVFLECVQDMDHENMFWYRQDPGLGLRLIYFSYDVKMKEKGDIPEGYSVSREKKERFSLILESASTNQTSMYLCASSSKRVAGGTGELFFGEGSRLTVL.

V and J are TRBV25-1 and TRBJ2-6, with unresolved D. V was cut by 3 bases and J by 4 bases, with 10 bases left in between. Per germline, CDR1 MGHDK and CDR2 SYGVNS. CDR3 length equals 15 residues. CDR3 protein: CASSDRHFGANVLTF. The CDR3 DNA sequence: TGTGCCAGCAGTGACAGGCACTTCGGGGCCAACGTCCTGACTTTC.

V is TRBV2 and J is TRBJ2-7; 7 bases agree with TRBD1. The CDR3 consists of 14 residues. V gave up 4 bases and J gave up 4 bases; unmatched junction bases: 7. Per the germline V gene, CDR1 is SNHLY and CDR2 is FYNNEI. CDR3 amino acids: CASSGTGRGYEQYF. CDR3 coding DNA: TGTGCCAGCAGTGGGACAGGTAGGGGGTACGAGCAGTACTTC.

The genes are TRBV23-1 and TRBJ1-2, with 11 nucleotides matching TRBD1. TRBV23-1 is filed as an ORF, its function uncertain. J gave up 4 bases and V 6 bases, and 4 bases lay outside the gene matches. This CDR3 is 14 amino acids long. The CDR3 loop reads CASSPGQGVYGYTF. For the CDR3, the DNA is TGCGCCAGCAGCCCGGGACAGGGGGTCTATGGCTACACCTTC.

Here the CDR3 DNA reads TGTGCCGGACGCCAGGGGGCTGGGATGAACACTGAAGCTTTCTTT. It yields the protein CAGRQGAGMNTEAFF. The V call is TRBV6-5, the J call TRBJ1-1, with TRBD1 matching 8 bases. The CDR3 covers 15 residues. Germline lookup yields CDR1 MNHEY and CDR2 SVGAGI. Trimming at V came to 11 bases and at J to 0 bases, leaving 11 bases not matched to a gene.

The V call is TRBV6-2 or TRBV6-3, the J call TRBJ2-1, with 9 positions matching TRBD2. With 4 bases clipped from V and 2 bases from J, the junction kept 0 bases outside the gene matches. From germline, CDR1 is MNHEY and CDR2 SVGEGT. This CDR3 contains 14 residues. Here the CDR3 reads CASSWTSAYNEQFF. CDR3 nucleotide sequence: TGTGCCAGCAGTTGGACTAGCGCCTACAATGAGCAGTTCTTC.

V usage is TRBV7-8 and J usage is TRBJ2-1; 9 bases are shared with TRBD2. Germline CDR1 is SGHVS and CDR2 is FQNEAQ. V shed 4 bases, J shed 10 bases, and the junction held 11 bases outside the gene matches. This CDR3 is built from 15 residues. The CDR3 DNA reads as TGTGCCAGCAGCTCTCAGGGTAGCGGGAGAGGAGAGCAGTTCTTC. Protein: CASSSQGSGRGEQFF.

CDR3 sequence: CASSSRGAGGLAGFNEQFF. The CDR3 region has the DNA TGTGCCAGCAGCTCACGTGGGGCGGGGGGACTAGCGGGGTTCAATGAGCAGTTCTTC. The V and J genes are TRBV5-6 and TRBJ2-1, with TRBD2 matching 13 bases. Germline loops: CDR1 SGHDT, CDR2 YYEEEE. This CDR3 contains 19 residues. J gave up 6 bases and V 3 bases, and 15 bases lay outside the gene matches.

Written as DNA, the CDR3 is TGTGCCAGCAGCTTAGATAGGACTAGCGGGAGGGCGAATACGCAGTATTTT. Translating gives CASSLDRTSGRANTQYF. The chain has TRBV7-2 and TRBJ2-3; the match to TRBD2 covers 15 bases. This CDR3 region has 17 residues. CDR1 is SGHTA and CDR2 is FQGNSA in the germline V gene. Trimming took 1 base from V and 7 from J; bases not matched to a gene: 6.

V and J are TRBV19 and TRBJ2-1; TRBD2 matches at 12 bases. V trimming: 10 bases; J trimming: 4 bases; junction bases outside the gene matches: 5. In germline, CDR1 is LNHDA, CDR2 SQIVND (reference sequence). The CDR3 consists of 14 residues. CDR3 coding DNA: TGTGCCACCCTAGCGGGAGGGGCGTACAATGAGCAGTTCTTC. It specifies CATLAGGAYNEQFF.